The present entry profiles one T cell receptor (beta chain) with its context. Its antigen is not known. The repertoire was sequenced with immunoSEQ multiplex PCR; TCRdb's copy has only in-frame clones and lacks some. The table records 45,000 to 50,000 clones, approximately 91% of them present only once. This sample was taken from a study of OX40 agonist ivuxolimab in advanced cancers. Whole-study context: Patients received the agonistic anti-OX40 (CD134) antibody ivuxolimab. Every patient in dose escalation had hepatocellular carcinoma, melanoma, renal cell or head and neck cancer. Study-level points and caveats: Some of the lowest clonal expansion was seen in partial responders at 0.1-3.0 mg/kg. In the 0.1 to 3.0 mg/kg range, CD4+ and CD8+ blood T cells had expanded clonally by week 6.

The CDR3 covers 13 residues. Germline assignment: CDR1 MRHNA and CDR2 SNTAGT. V lost 0 bases and J 3 bases, leaving 0 bases between the germline ends. This sample comprised CD4+ or CD8+ T cells sorted from blood, obtained in a trial of the OX40 agonist ivuxolimab. This sequence joins TRBV6-4 and TRBJ2-6; no clear D gene. This TCR came from an adult with an advanced solid tumor such as melanoma, head and neck, liver or kidney cancer. The CDR3 DNA reads TGTGCCAGCAGTGACTCTGGGGCCAACGTCCTGACTTTC. Its protein product is CASSDSGANVLTF.